This T cell receptor beta chain was sequenced during a study of shared clonotypes between healthy human individuals. Study findings and constraints: Donors were few, which limited the genetic and exposure-history diversity represented. Larger estimated richness was generally recorded for naive subsets relative to memory subsets.

The germline gives CDR1 MDHEN, CDR2 SYDVKM. V lost 1 base to trimming and J lost 5 bases, with 2 bases between them. This CDR3 contains 12 residues. The method was immunoSEQ multiplex PCR; TCRdb's version includes in-frame clones alone and lacks a portion of them. The table shows some 2,500,000 clones, with roughly 92% occurring only once. Comments on this clone: Its antigen remains unidentified. This specimen includes other DNA sequences encoding the same CDR3.

This TCR was recovered from a man between 18 and 29 years old in good health. Some clones in this sample may be carry-over from other donors' samples. Specimen: naive CD4+ T cells from PBMCs. Noted subset: CD45RA+ positively selected. The chain combines TRBV28 with TRBJ2-2; D is undetermined. The CDR3 sequence: CASSLLTGELFF. CDR3 coding DNA: TGTGCCAGCAGTTTATTAACCGGGGAGCTGTTTTTT.